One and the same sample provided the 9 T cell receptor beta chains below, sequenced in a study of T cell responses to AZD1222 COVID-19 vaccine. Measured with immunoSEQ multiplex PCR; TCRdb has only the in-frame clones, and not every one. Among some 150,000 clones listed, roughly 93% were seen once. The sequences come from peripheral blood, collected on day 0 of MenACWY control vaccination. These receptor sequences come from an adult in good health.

The CDR3 sequence is CASSPLGTEPSNQPQHF. The DNA of the CDR3 is TGTGCCAGCTCACCGCTCGGGACAGAACCTAGCAATCAGCCCCAGCATTTT. The V call is TRBV18, the J call TRBJ1-5; 7 bases line up with TRBD1. CDR3 length: 17 residues. Germline CDR1 KGHSH, CDR2 LQKENI. J gave up 0 bases and V 3 bases, and 8 bases lay outside the gene matches.

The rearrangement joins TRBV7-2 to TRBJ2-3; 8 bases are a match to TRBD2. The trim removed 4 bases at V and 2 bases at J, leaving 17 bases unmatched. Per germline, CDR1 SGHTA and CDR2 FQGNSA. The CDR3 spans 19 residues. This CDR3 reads CASSSDLYGRVFDTDTQYF. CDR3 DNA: TGTGCCAGCAGCTCCGATCTATACGGGAGGGTTTTCGACACAGATACGCAGTATTTT.

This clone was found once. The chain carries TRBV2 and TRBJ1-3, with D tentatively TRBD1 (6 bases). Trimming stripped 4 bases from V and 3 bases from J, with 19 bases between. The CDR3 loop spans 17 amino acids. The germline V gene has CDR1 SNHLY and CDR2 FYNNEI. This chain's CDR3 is CASSAGFGGQSGNTIYF. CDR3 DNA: TGTGCCAGCAGTGCCGGGTTTGGGGGGCAGAGTGGAAACACCATATATTTT.

The CDR3 DNA follows: TGTGCCAGCAGCCCTTTCTCCCTTTTGGGGGGGGGCTACACCTTC. Protein sequence: CASSPFSLLGGGYTF. The chain couples TRBV7-9 to TRBJ1-2; tentative D call: TRBD1 (5 bases). The CDR3 runs 15 residues. In germline, CDR1 is SEHNR, CDR2 FQNEAQ (reference sequence). V was cut by 5 bases and J by 8 bases, with 21 bases left in between.

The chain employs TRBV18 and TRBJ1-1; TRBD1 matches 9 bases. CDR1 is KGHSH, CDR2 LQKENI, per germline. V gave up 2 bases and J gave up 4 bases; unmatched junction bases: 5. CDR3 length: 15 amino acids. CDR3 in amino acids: CASSPGQGISTEAFF. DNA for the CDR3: TGTGCCAGCTCACCAGGACAGGGGATCAGCACTGAAGCTTTCTTT.

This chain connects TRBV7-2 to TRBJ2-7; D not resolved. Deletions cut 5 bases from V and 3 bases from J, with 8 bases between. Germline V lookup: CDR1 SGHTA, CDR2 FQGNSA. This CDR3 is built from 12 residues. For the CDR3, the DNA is TGTGCCAGCAGCCCCTTGGGCTACGAGCAGTACTTC. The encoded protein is CASSPLGYEQYF.

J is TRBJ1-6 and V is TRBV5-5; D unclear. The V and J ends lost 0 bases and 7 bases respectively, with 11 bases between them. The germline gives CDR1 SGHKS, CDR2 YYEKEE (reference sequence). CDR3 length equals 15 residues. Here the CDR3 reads CASSLEGSANSPLHF. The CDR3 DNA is TGTGCCAGCAGCTTGGAAGGGTCCGCGAATTCACCCCTCCACTTT.

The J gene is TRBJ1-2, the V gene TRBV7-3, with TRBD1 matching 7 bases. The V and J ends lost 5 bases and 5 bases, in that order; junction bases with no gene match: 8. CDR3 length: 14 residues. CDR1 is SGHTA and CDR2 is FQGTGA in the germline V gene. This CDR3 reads CASSPDPGQYGYTF. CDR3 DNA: TGTGCCAGCAGCCCCGACCCGGGACAGTATGGCTACACCTTC.

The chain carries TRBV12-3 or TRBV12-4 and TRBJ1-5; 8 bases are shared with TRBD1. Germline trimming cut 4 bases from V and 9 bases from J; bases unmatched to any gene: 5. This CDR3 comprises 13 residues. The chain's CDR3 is CASSSTGAMPQHF. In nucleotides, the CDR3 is TGTGCCAGCAGTTCGACAGGGGCAATGCCCCAGCATTTT.